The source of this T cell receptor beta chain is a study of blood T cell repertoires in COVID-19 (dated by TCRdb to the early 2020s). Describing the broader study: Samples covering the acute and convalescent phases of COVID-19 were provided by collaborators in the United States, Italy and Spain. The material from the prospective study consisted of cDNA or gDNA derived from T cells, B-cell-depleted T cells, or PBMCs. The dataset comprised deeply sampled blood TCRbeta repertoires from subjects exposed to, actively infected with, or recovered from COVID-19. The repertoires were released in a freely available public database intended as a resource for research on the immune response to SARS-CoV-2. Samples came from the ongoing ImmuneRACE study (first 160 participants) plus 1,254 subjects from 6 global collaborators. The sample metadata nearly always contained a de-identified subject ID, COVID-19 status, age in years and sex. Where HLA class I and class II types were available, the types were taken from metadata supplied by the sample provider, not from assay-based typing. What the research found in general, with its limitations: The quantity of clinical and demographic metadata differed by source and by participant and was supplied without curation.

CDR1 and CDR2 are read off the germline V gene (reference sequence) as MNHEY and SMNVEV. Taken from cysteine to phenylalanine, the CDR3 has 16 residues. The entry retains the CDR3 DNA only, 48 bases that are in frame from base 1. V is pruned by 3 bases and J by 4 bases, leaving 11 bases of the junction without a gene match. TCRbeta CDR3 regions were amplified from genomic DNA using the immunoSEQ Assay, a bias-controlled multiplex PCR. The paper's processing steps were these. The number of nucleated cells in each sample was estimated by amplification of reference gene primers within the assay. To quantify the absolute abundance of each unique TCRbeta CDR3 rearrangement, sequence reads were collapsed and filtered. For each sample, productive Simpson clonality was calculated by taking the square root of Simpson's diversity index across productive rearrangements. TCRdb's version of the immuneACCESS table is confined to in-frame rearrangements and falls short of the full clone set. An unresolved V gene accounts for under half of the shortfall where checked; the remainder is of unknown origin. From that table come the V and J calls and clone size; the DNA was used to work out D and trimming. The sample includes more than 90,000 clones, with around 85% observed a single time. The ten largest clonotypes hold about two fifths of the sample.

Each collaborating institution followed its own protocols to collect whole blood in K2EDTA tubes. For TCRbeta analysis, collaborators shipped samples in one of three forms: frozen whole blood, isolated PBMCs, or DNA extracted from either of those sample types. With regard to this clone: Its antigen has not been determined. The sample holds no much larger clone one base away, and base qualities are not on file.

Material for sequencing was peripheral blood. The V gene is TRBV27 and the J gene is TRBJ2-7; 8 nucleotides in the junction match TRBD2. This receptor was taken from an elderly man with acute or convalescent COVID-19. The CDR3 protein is CASSFLRGGRPYEQYF. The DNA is TGTGCCAGCAGTTTCCTTCGGGGGGGGCGGCCATACGAGCAGTACTTC.